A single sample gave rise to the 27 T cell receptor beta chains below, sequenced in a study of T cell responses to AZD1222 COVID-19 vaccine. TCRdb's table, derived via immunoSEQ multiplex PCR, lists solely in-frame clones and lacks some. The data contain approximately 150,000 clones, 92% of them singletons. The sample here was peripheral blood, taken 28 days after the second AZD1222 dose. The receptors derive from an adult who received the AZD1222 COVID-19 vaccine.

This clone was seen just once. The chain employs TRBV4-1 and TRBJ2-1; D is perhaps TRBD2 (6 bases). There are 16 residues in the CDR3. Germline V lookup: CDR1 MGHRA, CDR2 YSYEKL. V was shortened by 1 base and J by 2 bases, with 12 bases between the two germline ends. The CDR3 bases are TGCGCCAGCAGCCAAGGGTGGCGGAGGGCCTACAATGAGCAGTTCTTC. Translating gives CASSQGWRRAYNEQFF.

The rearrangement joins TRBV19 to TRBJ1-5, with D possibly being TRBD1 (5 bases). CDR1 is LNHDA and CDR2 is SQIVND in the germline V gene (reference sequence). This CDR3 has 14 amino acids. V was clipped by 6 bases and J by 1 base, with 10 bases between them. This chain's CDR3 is CASSLRGSNQPQHF. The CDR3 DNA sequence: TGTGCCAGTAGCCTACGGGGGAGCAATCAGCCCCAGCATTTT.

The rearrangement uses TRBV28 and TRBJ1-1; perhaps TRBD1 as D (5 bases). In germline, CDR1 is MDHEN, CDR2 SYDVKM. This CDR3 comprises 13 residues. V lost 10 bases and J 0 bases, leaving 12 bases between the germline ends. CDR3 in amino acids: CATLRQMNTEAFF. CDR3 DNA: TGTGCCACCCTAAGACAGATGAACACTGAAGCTTTCTTT.

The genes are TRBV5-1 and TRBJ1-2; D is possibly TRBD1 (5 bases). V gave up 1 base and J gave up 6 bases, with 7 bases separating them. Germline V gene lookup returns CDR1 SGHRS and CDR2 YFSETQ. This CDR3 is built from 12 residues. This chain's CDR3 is CASSLLRDGYTF. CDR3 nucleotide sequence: TGCGCCAGCAGCTTGCTCAGGGATGGCTACACCTTC. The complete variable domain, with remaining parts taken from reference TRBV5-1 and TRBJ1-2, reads KAGVTQTPRYLIKTRGQQVTLSCSPISGHRSVSWYQQTPGQGLQFLFEYFSETQRNKGNFPGRFSGRQFSNSRSEMNVSTLELGDSALYLCASSLLRDGYTFGSGTRLTVV.

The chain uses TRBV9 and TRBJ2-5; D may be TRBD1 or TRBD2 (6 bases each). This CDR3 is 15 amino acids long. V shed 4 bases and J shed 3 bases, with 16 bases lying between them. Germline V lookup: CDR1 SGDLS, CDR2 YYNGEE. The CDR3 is CASSRGGTPKETQYF. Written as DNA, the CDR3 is TGTGCCAGCAGCAGAGGCGGGACACCCAAAGAGACCCAGTACTTC.

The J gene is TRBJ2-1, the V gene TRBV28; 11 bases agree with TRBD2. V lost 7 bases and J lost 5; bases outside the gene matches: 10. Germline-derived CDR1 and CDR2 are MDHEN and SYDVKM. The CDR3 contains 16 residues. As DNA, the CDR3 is TGTGCCAGCAATGAACCGGGACTAGCGGTTAACAATGAGCAGTTCTTC. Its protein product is CASNEPGLAVNNEQFF.

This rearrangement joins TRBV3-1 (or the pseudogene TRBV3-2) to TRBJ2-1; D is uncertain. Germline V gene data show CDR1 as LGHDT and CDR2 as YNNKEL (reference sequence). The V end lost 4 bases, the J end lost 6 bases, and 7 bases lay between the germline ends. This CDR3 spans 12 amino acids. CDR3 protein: CASSLVVNEQFF. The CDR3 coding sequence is TGTGCCAGCAGCCTAGTCGTCAATGAGCAGTTCTTC.

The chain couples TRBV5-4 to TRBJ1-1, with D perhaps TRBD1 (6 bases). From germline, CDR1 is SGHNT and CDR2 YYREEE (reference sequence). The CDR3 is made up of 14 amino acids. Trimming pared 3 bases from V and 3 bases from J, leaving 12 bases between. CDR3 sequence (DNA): TGTGCCAGCAGCTCGGACAGCCCCGACACTGAAGCTTTCTTT. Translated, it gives CASSSDSPDTEAFF.

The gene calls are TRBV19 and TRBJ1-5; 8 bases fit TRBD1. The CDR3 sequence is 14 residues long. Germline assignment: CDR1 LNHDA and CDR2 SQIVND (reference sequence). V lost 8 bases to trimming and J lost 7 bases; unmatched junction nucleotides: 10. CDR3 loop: CASAIRGREQPQHF. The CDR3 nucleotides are TGTGCCAGTGCCATCAGGGGGCGAGAACAGCCCCAGCATTTT.

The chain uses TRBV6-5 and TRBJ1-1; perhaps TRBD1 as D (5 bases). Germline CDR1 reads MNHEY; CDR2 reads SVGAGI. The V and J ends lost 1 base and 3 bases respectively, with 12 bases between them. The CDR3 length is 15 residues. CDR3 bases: TGTGCCAGCAGTTACTGGGGCGGAGGGGACACTGAAGCTTTCTTT. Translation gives CASSYWGGGDTEAFF.

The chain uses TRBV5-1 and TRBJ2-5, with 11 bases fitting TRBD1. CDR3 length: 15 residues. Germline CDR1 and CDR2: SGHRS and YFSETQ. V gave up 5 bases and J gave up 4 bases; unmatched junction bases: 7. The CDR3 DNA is TGCGCCAGCAGACGGACAGGGGGCTTCTTAGAGACCCAGTACTTC. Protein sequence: CASRRTGGFLETQYF.

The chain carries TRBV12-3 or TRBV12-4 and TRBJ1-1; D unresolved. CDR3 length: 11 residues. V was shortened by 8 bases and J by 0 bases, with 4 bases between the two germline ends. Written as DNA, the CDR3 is TGTGCCAGCGGGCTGAACACTGAAGCTTTCTTT. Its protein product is CASGLNTEAFF.

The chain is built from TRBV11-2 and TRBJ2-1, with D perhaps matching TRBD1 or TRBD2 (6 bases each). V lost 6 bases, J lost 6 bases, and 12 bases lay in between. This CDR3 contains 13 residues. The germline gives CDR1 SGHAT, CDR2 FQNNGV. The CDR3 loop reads CASRGRGLNEQFF. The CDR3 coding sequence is TGTGCCAGCAGGGGTCGGGGGCTCAATGAGCAGTTCTTC.

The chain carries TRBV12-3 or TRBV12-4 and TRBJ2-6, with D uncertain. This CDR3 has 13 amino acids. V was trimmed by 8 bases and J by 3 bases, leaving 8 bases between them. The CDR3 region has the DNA TGTGCCAGCGGTGCTAATGGGGCCAACGTCCTGACTTTC. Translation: CASGANGANVLTF.

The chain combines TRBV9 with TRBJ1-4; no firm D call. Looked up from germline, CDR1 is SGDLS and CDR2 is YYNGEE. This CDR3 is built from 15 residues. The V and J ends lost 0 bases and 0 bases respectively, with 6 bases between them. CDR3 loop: CASSVAPATNEKLFF. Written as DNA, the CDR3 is TGTGCCAGCAGCGTAGCTCCGGCAACTAATGAAAAACTGTTTTTT. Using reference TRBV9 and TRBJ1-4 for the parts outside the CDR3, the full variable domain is DSGVTQTPKHLITATGQRVTLRCSPRSGDLSVYWYQQSLDQGLQFLIQYYNGEERAKGNILERFSAQQFPDLHSELNLSSLELGDSALYFCASSVAPATNEKLFFGSGTQLSVL.

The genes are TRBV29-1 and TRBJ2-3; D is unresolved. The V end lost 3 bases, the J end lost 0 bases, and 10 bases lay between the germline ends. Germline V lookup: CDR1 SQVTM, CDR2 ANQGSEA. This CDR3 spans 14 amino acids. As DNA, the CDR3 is TGCAGCGTTGAGCGGTATACTAGCACAGATACGCAGTATTTT. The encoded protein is CSVERYTSTDTQYF.

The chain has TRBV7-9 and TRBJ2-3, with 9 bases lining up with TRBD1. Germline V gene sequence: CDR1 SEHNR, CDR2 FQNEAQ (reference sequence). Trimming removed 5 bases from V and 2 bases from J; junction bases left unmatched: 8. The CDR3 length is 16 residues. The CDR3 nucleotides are TGTGCCAGCAGCCACCGATGGGACAGGGACACAGATACGCAGTATTTT. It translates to CASSHRWDRDTDTQYF.

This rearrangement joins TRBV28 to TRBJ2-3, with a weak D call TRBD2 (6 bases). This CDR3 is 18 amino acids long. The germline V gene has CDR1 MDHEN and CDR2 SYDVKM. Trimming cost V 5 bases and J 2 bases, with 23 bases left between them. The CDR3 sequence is CASSLSPLAGSNTDTQYF. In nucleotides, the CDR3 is TGTGCCAGCAGTCTCTCCCCGTTGGCGGGGTCCAACACAGATACGCAGTATTTT.

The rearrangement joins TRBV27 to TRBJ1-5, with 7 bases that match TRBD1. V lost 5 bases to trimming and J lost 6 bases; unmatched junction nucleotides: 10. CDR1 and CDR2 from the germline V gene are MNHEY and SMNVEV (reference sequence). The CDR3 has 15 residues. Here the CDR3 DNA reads TGTGCCAGCAGTCCTGGGCCAGGGGGAAGTCAGCCCCAGCATTTT. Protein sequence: CASSPGPGGSQPQHF.

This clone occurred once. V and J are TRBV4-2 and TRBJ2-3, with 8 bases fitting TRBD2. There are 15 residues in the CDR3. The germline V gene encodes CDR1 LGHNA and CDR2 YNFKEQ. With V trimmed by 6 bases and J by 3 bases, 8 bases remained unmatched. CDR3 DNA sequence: TGTGCCAGCAGTCCCTCGGGGGGGATTACAGATACGCAGTATTTT. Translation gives CASSPSGGITDTQYF.

The CDR3 DNA reads TGTGCCAGCAGCTTGAAACCTAATCGAAGAACGAACACTGAAGCTTTCTTT. This sequence encodes CASSLKPNRRTNTEAFF. V gene TRBV7-8 combines with J gene TRBJ1-1; no firm D call. Per the germline V gene, CDR1 is SGHVS and CDR2 is FQNEAQ. Trimming cost V 3 bases and J 1 base, with 18 bases left between them. This CDR3 has 17 residues.

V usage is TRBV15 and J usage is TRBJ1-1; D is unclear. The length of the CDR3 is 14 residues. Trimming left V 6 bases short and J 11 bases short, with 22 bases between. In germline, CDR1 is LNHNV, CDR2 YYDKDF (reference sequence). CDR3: CATRREEGSEWAFF. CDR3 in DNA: TGTGCCACCAGGCGGGAAGAAGGGTCTGAGTGGGCTTTCTTT.

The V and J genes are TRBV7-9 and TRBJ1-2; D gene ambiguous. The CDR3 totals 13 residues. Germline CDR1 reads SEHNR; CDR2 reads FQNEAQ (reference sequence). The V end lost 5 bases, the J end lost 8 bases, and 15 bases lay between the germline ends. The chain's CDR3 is CASSEMEGAGYTF. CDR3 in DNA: TGTGCCAGCAGCGAAATGGAGGGCGCAGGCTACACCTTC.

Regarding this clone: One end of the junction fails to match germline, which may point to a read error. The CDR3 region has the DNA TGCAGTGCTAGAGAGAACCTAGGAATGAACTTC. Amino acid sequence: CSARENLGMNF. The chain is built from TRBV20-1 and TRBJ2-5; D not resolved. CDR3 size: 11 residues. Germline lookup yields CDR1 DFQATT and CDR2 SNEGSKA (reference sequence).

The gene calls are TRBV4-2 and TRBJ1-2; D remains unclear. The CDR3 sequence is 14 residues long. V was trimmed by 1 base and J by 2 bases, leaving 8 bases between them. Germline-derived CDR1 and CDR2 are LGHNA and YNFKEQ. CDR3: CASSQVLGNYGYTF. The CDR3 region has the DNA TGTGCCAGCAGCCAAGTCCTAGGGAACTATGGCTACACCTTC.

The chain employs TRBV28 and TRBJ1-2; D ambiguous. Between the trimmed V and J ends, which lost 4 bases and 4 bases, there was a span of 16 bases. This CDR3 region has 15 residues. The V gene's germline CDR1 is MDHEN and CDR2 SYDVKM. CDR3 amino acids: CASSSRRRPPYGYTF. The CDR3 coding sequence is TGTGCCAGCAGTTCCCGGCGGAGGCCTCCCTATGGCTACACCTTC.

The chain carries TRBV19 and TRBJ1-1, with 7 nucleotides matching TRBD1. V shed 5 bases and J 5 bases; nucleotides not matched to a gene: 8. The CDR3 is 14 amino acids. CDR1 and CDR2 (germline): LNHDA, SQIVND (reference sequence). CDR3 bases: TGTGCCAGTAGTTTCGAGGACAGGCGGACTGAAGCTTTCTTT. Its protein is CASSFEDRRTEAFF. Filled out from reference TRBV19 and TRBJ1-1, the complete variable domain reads DGGITQSPKYLFRKEGQNVTLSCEQNLNHDAMYWYRQDPGQGLRLIYYSQIVNDFQKGDIAEGYSVSREKKESFPLTVTSAQKNPTAFYLCASSFEDRRTEAFFGQGTRLTVV.